These 5 T cell receptor beta chains were sequenced from one sample in a study of CD8 T cells in ankylosing spondylitis. A single record per CDR3 protein comes from TCRdb applying MiXCR to the 5' RACE reads. The sample yields about 140,000 distinct CDR3 sequences, 7% to 10% seen once. The material sequenced was synovial fluid, either unsorted or a sorted T cell fraction (not recorded which). The receptors were gathered from a male donor with ankylosing spondylitis.

This clonotype was observed a few times. The J gene is TRBJ2-7, the V gene TRBV4-2, with D perhaps matching TRBD1 or TRBD2 (5 bases each). The V end lost 0 bases, the J end lost 1 base, and 13 bases lay between the germline ends. CDR3 length: 16 residues. Looked up from germline, CDR1 is LGHNA and CDR2 is YNFKEQ. CDR3 nucleotide sequence: TGTGCCAGCAGCCAAGATCTGGGACGGAATTCCTACGAGCAGTACTTC. Translating gives CASSQDLGRNSYEQYF.

This clonotype was observed a handful of times. The chain combines TRBV20-1 with TRBJ1-1; perhaps TRBD1 as D (5 bases). CDR3 length: 12 residues. The V and J ends lost 8 bases and 5 bases respectively, with 15 bases between them. The germline V gene has CDR1 DFQATT and CDR2 SNEGSKA (reference sequence). CDR3 nucleotide sequence: TGCAGTTCACAGCGGGGGGGGACTGAAGCTTTCTTT. Translation gives CSSQRGGTEAFF.

The chain combines TRBV7-6 with TRBJ1-5, with TRBD1 identical over 7 bases. Trimming at V came to 1 base and at J to 8 bases, leaving 8 bases not matched to a gene. Germline V CDR1 and CDR2: SGHVS, FNYEAQ. This CDR3 has 15 amino acids. The CDR3 here is CASSLGIGGGEPQHF. CDR3 DNA: TGTGCCAGCAGCTTAGGGATAGGGGGCGGAGAGCCCCAGCATTTT.

This clonotype was observed at least ten times. The J gene is TRBJ1-5, the V gene TRBV20-1, with D possibly TRBD1 on 5 matching bases. V lost 1 base, J lost 6 bases, and 19 bases lay in between. The CDR3 length is 16 residues. The germline CDR1 and CDR2 sequences are DFQATT and SNEGSKA (reference sequence). This chain's CDR3 is CSARGLAGVLGQPQHF. Here the CDR3 DNA reads TGCAGTGCTAGAGGCCTAGCGGGGGTATTGGGTCAGCCCCAGCATTTT.

The V gene is TRBV28, the J gene TRBJ2-7, with D maybe TRBD2 (6 bases). V was pared by 6 bases and J by 2 bases, with 8 bases between. The CDR3 spans 12 residues. Germline V lookup: CDR1 MDHEN, CDR2 SYDVKM. CDR3 nucleotide sequence: TGTGCCAGCAGCGGGACTCCCTACGAGCAGTACTTC. It specifies CASSGTPYEQYF.